The rows below give T cell receptor beta chains drawn from one sample of a study of blood T cells in healthy people across ages. TCRdb reprocessed the 5' RACE reads with MiXCR, giving one entry per CDR3 protein. Found here are over a million distinct CDR3 sequences, 35% to 45% of them singletons; the top ten hold just over 4%. The material sequenced was blood. The receptors derive from a young woman in good health. The CDR3 runs from the conserved cysteine through the conserved F or W. Each record gives: D gene, J gene, CDR3 length, V gene, clone size, CDR3 protein, CDR3 DNA. The D gene is left open where the match is weak. Size values are once, few and many counts, or a class for expanded clones, and some rows have none.

TRBD1,TRBJ2-2,15,TRBV7-3,.,CASSSIHRGAGELFF,TGTGCCAGCAGCTCAATCCACAGGGGTGCCGGGGAGCTGTTTTTT
TRBD1,TRBJ1-5,14,TRBV5-8,.,CASSAGQYNQPQHF,TGTGCCAGCAGCGCGGGACAGTACAATCAGCCCCAGCATTTT
.,TRBJ2-6,15,TRBV27,.,CASSWSGGKANVLTF,TGTGCCAGCAGTTGGTCAGGAGGGAAGGCCAACGTCCTGACTTTC
TRBD2,TRBJ2-3,14,TRBV7-2,few,CASIKAGNTDTQYF,TGTGCCAGCATCAAAGCGGGAAACACAGATACGCAGTATTTT
.,TRBJ1-5,13,TRBV12-3/TRBV12-4,.,CASSYQHNQPQHF,TGTGCCAGCAGTTATCAGCACAATCAGCCCCAGCATTTT
.,TRBJ1-5,17,TRBV27,.,CASSLSRAKSSNQPQHF,TGTGCCAGCAGTTTATCAAGGGCGAAATCTAGCAATCAGCCCCAGCATTTT
.,TRBJ1-1,15,TRBV3-1,.,CASSHRGRGDTEAFF,TGTGCCAGCAGCCATCGGGGGCGCGGGGACACTGAAGCTTTCTTT
TRBD2,TRBJ2-3,13,TRBV3-1,.,CASRQRGRGAQYF,TGTGCCAGCAGGCAGAGGGGCCGGGGGGCGCAGTATTTT
.,TRBJ1-2,14,TRBV7-9,few,CASSLDTLGYGYTF,TGTGCCAGCAGCTTAGACACCCTTGGCTATGGCTACACCTTC
.,TRBJ2-3,15,TRBV29-1,few,CSVDRGRGGTDTQYF,TGCAGCGTTGATCGGGGCAGGGGGGGGACAGATACGCAGTATTTT
TRBD1,TRBJ1-5,13,TRBV29-1,few,CSGGTGKDQPQHF,TGCAGCGGGGGGACAGGGAAAGATCAGCCCCAGCATTTT
.,TRBJ2-4,14,TRBV2,few,CASSEGQGGVVQYF,TGTGCCAGCAGTGAAGGACAGGGAGGGGTTGTGCAGTACTTC
TRBD1,TRBJ1-2,15,TRBV3-1,once,CASSQTGTAFYGYTF,TGTGCCAGCAGCCAAACCGGGACAGCCTTCTATGGCTACACCTTC
.,TRBJ2-7,13,TRBV5-1,many,CASSFEGKYEQYF,TGCGCCAGCAGCTTCGAGGGAAAGTACGAGCAGTACTTC
.,TRBJ2-1,13,TRBV27,.,CASSFNFYNEQFF,TGTGCCAGCAGTTTCAATTTCTACAATGAGCAGTTCTTC
.,TRBJ2-7,15,TRBV7-9,.,CASSLGAGMGYEQYF,TGTGCCAGCAGCTTAGGAGCAGGAATGGGGTACGAGCAGTACTTC
TRBD1,TRBJ2-7,14,TRBV7-2,.,CASTNNRGPYEQYF,TGTGCCAGCACCAATAACAGGGGCCCCTACGAGCAGTACTTC
TRBD1,TRBJ2-1,15,TRBV24-1,.,CATSEPGQGRVKQFF,TGTGCCACCAGTGAACCGGGACAGGGGAGGGTAAAGCAGTTCTTC
TRBD1,TRBJ2-7,15,TRBV3-1,.,CASSSGTGAFYEQYF,TGTGCCAGCAGTTCCGGGACAGGGGCCTTCTACGAGCAGTACTTC
TRBD2,TRBJ2-1,12,TRBV3-1,few,CASSPVAGARFF,TGTGCCAGCAGCCCCGTAGCGGGAGCTAGGTTCTTC
.,TRBJ1-2,12,TRBV19,.,CASSQGRRGYTF,TGTGCCAGTAGTCAGGGCCGTCGTGGCTACACCTTC
.,TRBJ1-2,13,TRBV7-2,.,CASSSYGAYGYTF,TGTGCCAGCAGCTCATATGGAGCCTATGGCTACACCTTC
.,TRBJ1-1,14,TRBV7-8,.,CASSVSGMDTEAFF,TGTGCCAGCAGCGTTTCAGGGATGGACACTGAAGCTTTCTTT
TRBD1,TRBJ1-5,14,TRBV6-2/TRBV6-3,few,CASSYVQGNQPQHF,TGTGCCAGCAGTTACGTACAGGGGAATCAGCCCCAGCATTTT
TRBD2,TRBJ2-1,17,TRBV30,.,CAWSVPSGFSSYNEQFF,TGTGCCTGGAGTGTCCCTAGCGGGTTTAGCTCCTACAATGAGCAGTTCTTC
TRBD2,TRBJ2-7,19,TRBV15,.,CATSTGSDSSGGYSYEQYF,TGTGCCACCAGCACGGGATCGGATTCCAGCGGGGGGTACTCCTACGAGCAGTACTTC
TRBD2,TRBJ2-3,17,TRBV7-3,.,CASSLTLANWGGDTQYF,TGTGCCAGCAGCTTAACTCTAGCGAACTGGGGAGGGGATACGCAGTATTTT
TRBD1,TRBJ1-6,16,TRBV27,.,CASSFRQGPINSPFHF,TGTGCCAGCAGTTTTCGACAGGGTCCTATTAATTCACCCTTCCACTTT
.,TRBJ2-3,18,TRBV4-1,.,CASSQEGVGGLFADTQYF,TGCGCCAGCAGCCAAGAGGGGGTTGGGGGCCTTTTCGCAGATACGCAGTATTTT
TRBD2,TRBJ2-7,13,TRBV2,.,CASLSGNGDEQYF,TGTGCCAGCCTTAGCGGGAACGGGGACGAGCAGTACTTC
.,TRBJ1-6,18,TRBV5-1,.,CASRGERLRGSYNSPLHF,TGCGCCAGCAGAGGAGAACGCCTTCGGGGATCCTATAATTCACCCCTCCACTTT
TRBD1,TRBJ1-2,14,TRBV10-3,few,CAIGQGGFNYGYTF,TGTGCCATTGGACAGGGAGGTTTTAACTATGGCTACACCTTC
TRBD2,TRBJ2-1,17,TRBV29-1,few,CSVPGGLAGGTYNEQFF,TGCAGCGTTCCAGGGGGTTTAGCGGGGGGCACCTACAATGAGCAGTTCTTC
TRBD1,TRBJ2-6,19,TRBV14,.,CASSQRTGTATSGANVLTF,TGTGCCAGCAGCCAACGAACCGGGACAGCCACCTCTGGGGCCAACGTCCTGACTTTC
.,TRBJ2-7,11,TRBV20-1,.,CSVQGGHEQYF,TGCAGTGTTCAGGGCGGACACGAGCAGTACTTC
.,TRBJ1-4,16,TRBV4-1,.,CASSLRGQGANEKLFF,TGCGCCAGCAGCCTTCGCGGACAAGGAGCCAATGAAAAACTGTTTTTT
.,TRBJ2-1,17,TRBV4-1,few,CASSQDPTASSYNEQFF,TGCGCCAGCAGCCAAGATCCCACGGCCAGCTCCTACAATGAGCAGTTCTTC
TRBD2,TRBJ2-5,16,TRBV3-1,.,CASSPWTSGAQETQYF,TGTGCCAGCAGCCCTTGGACTAGCGGGGCCCAAGAGACCCAGTACTTC
TRBD2,TRBJ2-1,15,TRBV11-3,few,CASSPGSSGRHEQFF,TGTGCCAGCAGCCCCGGGTCTAGCGGGAGACATGAGCAGTTCTTC
.,TRBJ2-7,14,TRBV29-1,many,CSVRGRDSTYEQYF,TGCAGCGTTCGCGGGCGGGACAGCACCTACGAGCAGTACTTC
.,TRBJ1-2,17,TRBV21-1,.,CASSKGRVGGLNYGYTF,TGTGCCAGCAGCAAAGGGCGGGTAGGCGGTCTAAACTATGGCTACACCTTC